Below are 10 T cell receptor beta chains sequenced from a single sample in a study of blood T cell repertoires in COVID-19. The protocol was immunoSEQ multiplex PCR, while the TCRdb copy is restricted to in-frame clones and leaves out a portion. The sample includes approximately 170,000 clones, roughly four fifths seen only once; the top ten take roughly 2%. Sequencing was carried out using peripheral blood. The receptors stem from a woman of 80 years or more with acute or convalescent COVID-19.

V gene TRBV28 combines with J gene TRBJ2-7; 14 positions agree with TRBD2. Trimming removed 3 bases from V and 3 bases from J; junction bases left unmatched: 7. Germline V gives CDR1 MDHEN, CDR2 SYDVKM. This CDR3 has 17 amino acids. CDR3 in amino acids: CASSLLGLAGAVYEQYF. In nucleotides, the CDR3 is TGTGCCAGCAGTTTGTTGGGACTAGCGGGGGCCGTCTACGAGCAGTACTTC.

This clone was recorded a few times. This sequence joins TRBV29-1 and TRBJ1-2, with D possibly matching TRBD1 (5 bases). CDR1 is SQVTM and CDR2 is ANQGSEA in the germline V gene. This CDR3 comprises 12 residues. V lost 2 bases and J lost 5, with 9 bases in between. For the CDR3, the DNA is TGCAGCGTTGAATCAACAGGTTATGGCTACACCTTC. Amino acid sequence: CSVESTGYGYTF.

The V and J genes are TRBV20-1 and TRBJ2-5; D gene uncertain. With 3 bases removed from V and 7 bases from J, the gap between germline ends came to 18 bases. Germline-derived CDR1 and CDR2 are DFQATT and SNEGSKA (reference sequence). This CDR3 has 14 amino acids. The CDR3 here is CSASLAESPGTQYF. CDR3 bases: TGCAGTGCTAGTTTGGCGGAATCACCGGGGACCCAGTACTTC.

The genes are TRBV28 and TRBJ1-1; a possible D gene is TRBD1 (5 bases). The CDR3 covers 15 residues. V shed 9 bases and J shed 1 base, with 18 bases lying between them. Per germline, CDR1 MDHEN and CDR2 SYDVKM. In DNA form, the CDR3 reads TGTGCCAGTCAGTCGCAGGGTTCTGAGAACACTGAAGCTTTCTTT. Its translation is CASQSQGSENTEAFF. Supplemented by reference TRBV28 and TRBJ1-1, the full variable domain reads DVKVTQSSRYLVKRTGEKVFLECVQDMDHENMFWYRQDPGLGLRLIYFSYDVKMKEKGDIPEGYSVSREKKERFSLILESASTNQTSMYLCASQSQGSENTEAFFGQGTRLTVV.

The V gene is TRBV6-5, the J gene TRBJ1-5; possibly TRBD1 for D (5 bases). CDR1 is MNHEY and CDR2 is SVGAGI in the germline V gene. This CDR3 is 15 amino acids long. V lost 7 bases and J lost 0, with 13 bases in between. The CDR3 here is CASNPDRNSNQPQHF. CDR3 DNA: TGTGCCAGCAATCCCGACAGAAATAGCAATCAGCCCCAGCATTTT.

The CDR3 DNA reads as TGTGCTAGTGCGGATCAGCGCGTCGTGAATCAGCCCCAGCATTTT. Residues: CASADQRVVNQPQHF. The V and J genes are TRBV12-5 and TRBJ1-5; D not certain. Trimming took 7 bases from V and 4 from J, leaving 17 bases between them. CDR1 and CDR2 from the germline V gene are LGHNT and FRNRAP. The CDR3 covers 15 residues.

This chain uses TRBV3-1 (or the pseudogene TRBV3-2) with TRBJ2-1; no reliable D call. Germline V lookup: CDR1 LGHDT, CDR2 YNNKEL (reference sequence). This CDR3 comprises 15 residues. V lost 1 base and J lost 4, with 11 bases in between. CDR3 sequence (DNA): TGTGCCAGCAGCCAAGGGCGGCTTATATACAATGAGCAGTTCTTC. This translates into CASSQGRLIYNEQFF.

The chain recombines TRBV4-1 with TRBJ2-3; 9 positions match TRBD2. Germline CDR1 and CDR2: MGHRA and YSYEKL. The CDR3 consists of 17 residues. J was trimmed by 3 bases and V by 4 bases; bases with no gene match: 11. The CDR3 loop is CASSRQHRAGGTDTQYF. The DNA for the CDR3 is TGCGCCAGCAGCCGCCAGCATAGAGCGGGGGGTACAGATACGCAGTATTTT.

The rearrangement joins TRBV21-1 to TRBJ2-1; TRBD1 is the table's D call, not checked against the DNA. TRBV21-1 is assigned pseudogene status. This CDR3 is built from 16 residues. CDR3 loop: CASPPQGPLTYNEQFF. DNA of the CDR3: TGTGCCAGTCCACCACAGGGGCCCCTCACCTACAATGAGCAGTTCTTC.

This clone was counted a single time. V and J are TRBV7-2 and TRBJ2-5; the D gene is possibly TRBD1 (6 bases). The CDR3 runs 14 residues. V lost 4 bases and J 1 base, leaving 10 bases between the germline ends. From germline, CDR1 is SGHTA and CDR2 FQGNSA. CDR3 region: CASSSGQIQETQYF. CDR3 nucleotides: TGTGCCAGCAGCTCAGGACAGATCCAAGAGACCCAGTACTTC. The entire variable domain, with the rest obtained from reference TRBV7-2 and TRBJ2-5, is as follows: GAGVSQSPSNKVTEKGKDVELRCDPISGHTALYWYRQSLGQGLEFLIYFQGNSAPDKSGLPSDRFSAERTGGSVSTLTIQRTQQEDSAVYLCASSSGQIQETQYFGPGTRLLVL.